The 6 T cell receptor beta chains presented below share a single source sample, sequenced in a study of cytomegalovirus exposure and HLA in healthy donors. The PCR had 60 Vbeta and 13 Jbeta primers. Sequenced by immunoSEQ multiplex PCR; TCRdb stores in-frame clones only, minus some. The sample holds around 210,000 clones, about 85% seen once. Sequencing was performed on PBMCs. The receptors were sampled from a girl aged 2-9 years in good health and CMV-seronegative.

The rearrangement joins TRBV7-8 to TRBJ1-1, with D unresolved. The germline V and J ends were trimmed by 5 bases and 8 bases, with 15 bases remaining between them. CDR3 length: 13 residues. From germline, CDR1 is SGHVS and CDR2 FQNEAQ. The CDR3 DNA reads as TGTGCCAGCAGCCCTCTATTGGCGGCGGAAGCTTTCTTT. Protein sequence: CASSPLLAAEAFF.

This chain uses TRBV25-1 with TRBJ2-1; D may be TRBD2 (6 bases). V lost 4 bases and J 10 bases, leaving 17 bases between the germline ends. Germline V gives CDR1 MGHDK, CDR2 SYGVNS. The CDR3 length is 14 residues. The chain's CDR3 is CASSAPAGKREQFF. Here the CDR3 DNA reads TGTGCCAGCAGTGCCCCGGCGGGAAAACGCGAGCAGTTCTTC.

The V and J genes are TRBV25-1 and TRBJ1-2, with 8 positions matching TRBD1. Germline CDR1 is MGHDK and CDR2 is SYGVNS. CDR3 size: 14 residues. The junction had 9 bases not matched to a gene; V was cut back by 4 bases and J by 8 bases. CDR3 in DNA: TGTGCCAGCAGTGCAGACAGGGGAGCAAACGGCTACACCTTC. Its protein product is CASSADRGANGYTF.

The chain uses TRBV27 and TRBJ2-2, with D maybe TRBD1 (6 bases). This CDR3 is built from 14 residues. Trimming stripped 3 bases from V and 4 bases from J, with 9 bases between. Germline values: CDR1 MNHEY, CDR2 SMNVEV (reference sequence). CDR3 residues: CASSLQGITGELFF. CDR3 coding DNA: TGTGCCAGCAGTTTGCAGGGGATCACCGGGGAGCTGTTTTTT.

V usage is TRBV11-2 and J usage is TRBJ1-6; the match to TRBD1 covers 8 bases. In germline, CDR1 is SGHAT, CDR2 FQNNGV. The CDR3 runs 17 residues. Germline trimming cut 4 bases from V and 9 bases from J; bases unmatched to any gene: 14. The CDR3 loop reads CASSWFLTGEGVSPLHF. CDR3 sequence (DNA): TGTGCCAGCAGCTGGTTTTTGACAGGGGAGGGAGTTTCACCCCTCCACTTT.

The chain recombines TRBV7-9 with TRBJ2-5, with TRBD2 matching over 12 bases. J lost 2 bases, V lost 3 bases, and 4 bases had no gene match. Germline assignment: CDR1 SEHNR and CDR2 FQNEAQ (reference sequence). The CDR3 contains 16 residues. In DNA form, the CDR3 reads TGTGCCAGCAGCTTCCCCCTAGCGGGGGGGCAAGAGACCCAGTACTTC. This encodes CASSFPLAGGQETQYF.